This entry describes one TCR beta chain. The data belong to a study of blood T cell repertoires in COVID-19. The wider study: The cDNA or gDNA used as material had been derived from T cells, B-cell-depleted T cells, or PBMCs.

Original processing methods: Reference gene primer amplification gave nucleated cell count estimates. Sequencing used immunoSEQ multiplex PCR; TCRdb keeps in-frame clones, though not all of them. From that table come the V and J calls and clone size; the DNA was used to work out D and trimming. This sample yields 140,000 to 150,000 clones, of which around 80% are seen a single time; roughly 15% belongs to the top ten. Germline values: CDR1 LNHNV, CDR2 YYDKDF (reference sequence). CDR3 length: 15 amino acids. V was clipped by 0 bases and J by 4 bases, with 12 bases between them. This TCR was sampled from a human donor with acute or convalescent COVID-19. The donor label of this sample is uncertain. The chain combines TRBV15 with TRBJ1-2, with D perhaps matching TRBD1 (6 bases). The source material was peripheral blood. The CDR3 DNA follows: TGTGCCACCAGCAGAGAAAGGAGCAGGGGCTATGGCTACACCTTC. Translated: CATSRERSRGYGYTF.